The 21 T cell receptor beta chains reported below all come from one sample, sequenced in a study of regulatory T cells in long-lasting Graves disease. Time point of the sample: newly diagnosed GD, antithyroid drugs for less than 3 months. The authors made the TCR library using RNA they extracted from PBMCs. Construction of the TCR beta libraries employed iRepertoire HTBI primers in conjunction with Arm-PCR of CDR3 regions. TCRdb fed the multiplex PCR reads into MiXCR, producing one record per CDR3 protein. This table has over 350,000 distinct CDR3 sequences, 14% appearing once. The sample also formed part of further work on T cells in Graves' hyperthyroidism and ophthalmopathy.

The input for sequencing was peripheral blood mononuclear cells (PBMCs), taken at new diagnosis, from a patient treated with antithyroid drugs. Receptors were obtained from a woman aged 45-65 years with Graves disease.

CDR3 in amino acids: CASSLRGLAGSSYEQYF. The DNA of the CDR3 is TGTGCCAGCAGTTTACGGGGACTAGCGGGTAGCTCCTACGAGCAGTACTTC. J is TRBJ2-7 and V is TRBV27; TRBD2 matches 12 bases. The germline CDR1 and CDR2 sequences are MNHEY and SMNVEV (reference sequence). This CDR3 comprises 17 residues. V was pared by 2 bases and J by 0 bases, with 5 bases of the junction left unmatched.

V and J are TRBV30 and TRBJ1-6; no clear D gene. Trimming pared 0 bases from V and 4 bases from J, leaving 10 bases between. The CDR3 sequence is 15 residues long. Germline V gene data show CDR1 as GTSNPN and CDR2 as SVGIG (reference sequence). The CDR3 coding sequence is TGTGCCTGGAGTGTAGTTTTGGATTATAATTCACCCCTCCACTTT. Translating gives CAWSVVLDYNSPLHF.

V usage is TRBV20-1 and J usage is TRBJ2-5, with D unclear. Trimming took off 6 bases at V and 4 bases at J, with 9 bases between the two ends. Germline V gene sequence: CDR1 DFQATT, CDR2 SNEGSKA (reference sequence). The length of the CDR3 is 11 residues. This CDR3 reads CSALHGETQYF. CDR3 DNA sequence: TGCAGTGCCTTACATGGAGAGACCCAGTACTTC.

This clonotype turned up a few times. The V and J genes are TRBV20-1 and TRBJ2-1; D ambiguous. The CDR3 length is 15 residues. Germline lookup yields CDR1 DFQATT and CDR2 SNEGSKA (reference sequence). Trimming stripped 0 bases from V and 1 base from J, with 10 bases between. The DNA of the CDR3 is TGCAGTGCTAGAGATTGGAGCGTATCCTACAATGAGCAGTTCTTC. Protein product: CSARDWSVSYNEQFF.

This clonotype has a count of ten or more. The gene calls are TRBV28 and TRBJ2-7, with a possible D match to TRBD1 (6 bases). Trimming removed 6 bases from V and 2 bases from J, with 14 bases in between. Germline-derived CDR1 and CDR2 are MDHEN and SYDVKM. The CDR3 has 14 amino acids. Here the CDR3 reads CASREQGWTYEQYF. The CDR3 nucleotides are TGTGCCAGCAGGGAACAGGGATGGACCTACGAGCAGTACTTC.

This clonotype turned up a few times. The chain carries TRBV7-9 and TRBJ2-2, with TRBD1 matching 9 bases. Trimming at V came to 8 bases and at J to 6 bases, leaving 10 bases not matched to a gene. The CDR3 length is 15 residues. CDR1 is SEHNR and CDR2 is FQNEAQ in the germline V gene (reference sequence). The CDR3 loop is CASREGRQGAGELFF. CDR3 in DNA: TGTGCCAGCCGCGAAGGAAGACAGGGGGCCGGGGAGCTGTTTTTT.

This clonotype was observed many times. The V gene is TRBV27, the J gene TRBJ2-3; 7 bases are a match to TRBD2. CDR3 length: 16 amino acids. Trimming at V came to 2 bases and at J to 0 bases, leaving 5 bases not matched to a gene. Per the germline V gene, CDR1 is MNHEY and CDR2 is SMNVEV (reference sequence). CDR3 in DNA: TGTGCCAGCAGTTTAACGCCTAGCGGTAGCACAGATACGCAGTATTTT. Protein: CASSLTPSGSTDTQYF.

The chain couples TRBV28 to TRBJ2-7, with 7 bases lining up with TRBD1. The CDR3 is 15 residues long. The germline V gene has CDR1 MDHEN and CDR2 SYDVKM. Unmatched junction bases numbered 8, after V lost 6 bases and J lost 0 bases. Here the CDR3 reads CASRPGTESSYEQYF. The DNA of the CDR3 is TGTGCCAGCAGGCCCGGGACAGAAAGCTCCTACGAGCAGTACTTC.

This clonotype was detected many times. The chain uses TRBV27 and TRBJ2-1; 9 bases map to TRBD1. The V gene end was trimmed by 6 bases and the J gene end by 13 bases; junction bases not matched to a gene: 19. The V gene's germline CDR1 is MNHEY and CDR2 SMNVEV (reference sequence). There are 16 residues in the CDR3. For the CDR3, the DNA is TGTGCCAGCAGCCTACTCCGGGACAGGGACTTCTCTATACAGTTCTTC. The encoded protein is CASSLLRDRDFSIQFF.

This chain uses TRBV27 with TRBJ2-1; D is unclear. The CDR3 totals 16 residues. CDR1 MNHEY and CDR2 SMNVEV come from the germline V gene (reference sequence). The V end was cut by 7 bases, the J end by 0 bases, with 16 bases between. The CDR3 protein is CASTPLLRGSYNEQFF. For the CDR3, the DNA is TGTGCCAGCACACCCCTCTTGAGAGGCTCCTACAATGAGCAGTTCTTC.

This clonotype was detected many times. The chain carries TRBV28 and TRBJ2-7, with a possible D match to TRBD1 (6 bases). Trimming left V 6 bases short and J 3 bases short, with 12 bases between. Per the germline V gene, CDR1 is MDHEN and CDR2 is SYDVKM. The CDR3 covers 13 residues. The CDR3 here is CASRPQGVYEQYF. The CDR3 region has the DNA TGTGCCAGCAGACCACAGGGAGTCTACGAGCAGTACTTC.

This clonotype showed up many times. CDR3 protein: CASSYLAGGGNTEAFF. CDR3 DNA sequence: TGTGCCAGCAGTTACTTGGCAGGGGGCGGAAATACTGAAGCTTTCTTT. The chain uses TRBV6-5 and TRBJ1-1, with 8 bases lining up with TRBD1. Germline CDR1 and CDR2: MNHEY and SVGAGI. V lost 1 base, J lost 5 bases, and 9 bases stayed unmatched. The CDR3 spans 16 residues.

This clonotype was observed many times. The genes are TRBV27 and TRBJ2-7, with TRBD2 matching over 9 bases. The CDR3 totals 15 residues. With V trimmed by 8 bases and J by 2 bases, 10 bases remained unmatched. Germline V gene data show CDR1 as MNHEY and CDR2 as SMNVEV (reference sequence). The CDR3 sequence is CASALMAGGPYEQYF. In DNA form, the CDR3 reads TGTGCCAGCGCTTTAATGGCGGGAGGGCCCTACGAGCAGTACTTC.

J is TRBJ2-7 and V is TRBV28; perhaps TRBD1 as D (6 bases). The V and J ends lost 8 bases and 5 bases respectively, with 28 bases between them. Germline V gene lookup returns CDR1 MDHEN and CDR2 SYDVKM. The CDR3 is made up of 17 amino acids. CDR3 nucleotides: TGTGCCAGCCCCCCCTCCGGGACACTCTTACCCCTCGACGAGCAGTACTTC. This translates into CASPPSGTLLPLDEQYF.

The sample holds many counts of this clonotype. The gene calls are TRBV12-3 or TRBV12-4 and TRBJ2-1, with TRBD1 matching 9 bases. Losses at the gene ends were 10 bases for V and 0 bases for J; bases not matched to a gene: 7. This CDR3 has 15 amino acids. This chain's CDR3 is CAISTGGNSYNEQFF. Written as DNA, the CDR3 is TGTGCCATTTCGACAGGGGGAAACTCCTACAATGAGCAGTTCTTC.

This chain uses TRBV14 with TRBJ2-7, with 7 bases identical to TRBD2. The CDR3 spans 15 residues. Germline loops: CDR1 SGHDN, CDR2 FVKESK. V shed 4 bases, J shed 6 bases, and the junction held 12 bases outside the gene matches. The CDR3 DNA reads as TGTGCCAGCAGCCGAAGGGACTATTCCCTTCGCGAGCAGTACTTC. Translation gives CASSRRDYSLREQYF.

The genes are TRBV18 and TRBJ1-4, with TRBD1 as a possible D gene (5 bases). There are 16 residues in the CDR3. In germline, CDR1 is KGHSH, CDR2 LQKENI. V was trimmed by 6 bases and J by 1 base, leaving 15 bases between them. The CDR3 DNA sequence: TGTGCCAGCTCGTTCGCCGGGGCAGGAACTAATGAAAAACTGTTTTTT. It specifies CASSFAGAGTNEKLFF.

In this sample, this clonotype turned up many times. The rearrangement links TRBV7-8 to TRBJ2-7; tentatively, D is TRBD1 or TRBD2 (7 bases each). This CDR3 is built from 14 residues. Germline lookup yields CDR1 SGHVS and CDR2 FQNEAQ. The ends were cut back, 2 bases at V and 6 bases at J, with 14 bases in the middle. The CDR3 region is CASSLPSGGGEQYF. CDR3 in DNA: TGTGCCAGCAGCTTACCCTCAGGGGGGGGCGAGCAGTACTTC.

A remark on this clonotype: The missing conserved phenylalanine or tryptophan at the end of this CDR3 makes a read error likely. V is TRBV7-2 and J is TRBJ1-4, with a tentative D call TRBD1 (6 bases). The germline gives CDR1 SGHTA, CDR2 FQGNSA. The CDR3 is made up of 16 amino acids. V was pared by 1 base and J by 5 bases, with 14 bases between. CDR3 sequence (DNA): TGTGCCAGCAGCTTAGGTGCACGGGGGGCGAATGAAAAACTGTTTTTA. It specifies CASSLGARGANEKLFL.

At least ten counts were recorded for this clonotype. This chain uses TRBV2 with TRBJ2-7, with 9 bases fitting TRBD1. J gave up 2 bases and V 6 bases, and 5 bases lay outside the gene matches. The CDR3 has 14 amino acids. CDR1 and CDR2 (germline): SNHLY, FYNNEI. CDR3 sequence reads: CASRPGQGTYEQYF. The DNA for the CDR3 is TGTGCCAGCAGGCCGGGACAGGGAACCTACGAGCAGTACTTC.

This clonotype has a handful of counts. The rearrangement uses TRBV25-1 and TRBJ2-7, with a weak D call TRBD1 (6 bases). The CDR3 runs 14 residues. Trimming removed 3 bases from V and 5 bases from J, with 14 bases in between. Germline V gene lookup returns CDR1 MGHDK and CDR2 SYGVNS. CDR3 protein: CASSENRAGDEQYF. The CDR3 DNA sequence: TGTGCCAGCAGTGAGAACAGGGCAGGGGACGAGCAGTACTTC.